Described below is a single T cell receptor (beta chain) sequence and its context. This sample is part of a study of cytomegalovirus exposure and HLA in healthy donors. The PCR ran on 60 Vbeta and 13 Jbeta primers. TCRdb keeps only in-frame clones here, not all; method: immunoSEQ multiplex PCR. Of 250,000 to 350,000 clones listed, roughly 90% were seen once; the top ten hold roughly 4%. Looked up from germline, CDR1 is MDHEN and CDR2 is SYDVKM. V was clipped by 5 bases and J by 2 bases; unmatched bases: 10. This CDR3 spans 17 amino acids. The clonotype originates from a man in his forties or fifties in good health and CMV-seropositive. The sample taken for sequencing was PBMCs. The chain is built from TRBV28 and TRBJ1-5; 9 bases match TRBD1. CDR3 loop: CASSKTLTGGRNQPQHF. The CDR3, as DNA: TGTGCCAGCAGTAAGACGCTGACAGGGGGTCGCAATCAGCCCCAGCATTTT.